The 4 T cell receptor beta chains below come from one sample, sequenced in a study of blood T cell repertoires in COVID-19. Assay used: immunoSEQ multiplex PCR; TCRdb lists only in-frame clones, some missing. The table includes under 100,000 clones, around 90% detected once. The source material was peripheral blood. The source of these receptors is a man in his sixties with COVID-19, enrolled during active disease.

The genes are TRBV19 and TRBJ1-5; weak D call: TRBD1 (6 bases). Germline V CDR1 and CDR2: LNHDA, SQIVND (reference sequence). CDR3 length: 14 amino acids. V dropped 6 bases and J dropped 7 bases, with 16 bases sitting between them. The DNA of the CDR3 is TGTGCCAGTAGGCCACAGGGAAGTGGACAGCCCCAGCATTTT. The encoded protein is CASRPQGSGQPQHF.

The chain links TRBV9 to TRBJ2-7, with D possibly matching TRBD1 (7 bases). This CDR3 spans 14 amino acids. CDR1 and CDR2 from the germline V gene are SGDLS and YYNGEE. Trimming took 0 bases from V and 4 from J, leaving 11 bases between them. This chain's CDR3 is CASSVGGDRYEQYF. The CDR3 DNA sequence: TGTGCCAGCAGCGTAGGCGGGGACAGATACGAGCAGTACTTC.

The CDR3 DNA sequence: TGTGCCAGCAGCTTAGGCAGGGCCAGCCGCGAGCAGTACTTC. It codes for CASSLGRASREQYF. The rearrangement joins TRBV11-3 to TRBJ2-7, with D possibly matching TRBD1 (5 bases). Germline assignment: CDR1 SGHNT and CDR2 YENEEA. Trimming took off 1 base at V and 6 bases at J, with 13 bases between the two ends. This CDR3 spans 14 amino acids.

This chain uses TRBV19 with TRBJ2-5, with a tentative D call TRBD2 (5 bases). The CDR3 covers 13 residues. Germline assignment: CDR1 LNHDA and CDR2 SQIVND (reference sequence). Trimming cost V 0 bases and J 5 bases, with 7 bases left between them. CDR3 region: CASSIDRDETQYF. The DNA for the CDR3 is TGTGCCAGTAGTATAGATCGGGATGAGACCCAGTACTTC.